Detailed here is one T cell receptor beta chain. This sample stems from a study of technical replicates of blood from a few donors. Clones were sequenced by immunoSEQ multiplex PCR, and TCRdb holds only the in-frame ones, with some missing. The profile shows about 60,000 clones, 85% to 95% of them singletons. CDR1 and CDR2 (germline): SGDLS, YYNGEE. The CDR3 is 15 amino acids. V shed 9 bases and J 2 bases; nucleotides not matched to a gene: 10. The rearrangement joins TRBV9 to TRBJ2-4; 8 positions agree with TRBD1. Sequenced sample: PBMCs. This TCR came from a human donor in good health. Some clones in this sample may be carry-over from other donors' samples. The CDR3 DNA is TGTGCCATAACAGGGGGGAAAAATACCAAAAACATTCAGTACTTC. Residues: CAITGGKNTKNIQYF. Combining the CDR3 with reference TRBV9 and TRBJ2-4 gives the whole variable domain DSGVTQTPKHLITATGQRVTLRCSPRSGDLSVYWYQQSLDQGLQFLIQYYNGEERAKGNILERFSAQQFPDLHSELNLSSLELGDSALYFCAITGGKNTKNIQYFGAGTRLSVL.